The entry below gives a single T cell receptor (beta chain) sequence along with its context. What it binds is unknown. TCRdb redid the calling of the RT-PCR reads with MiXCR, one entry per CDR3 protein. This table has hundreds of thousands of distinct CDR3 sequences, around a sixth appearing once. This entry belongs to a study of response to subunit inactivated influenza vaccine. The CDR3 has 13 amino acids. V lost 0 bases and J lost 7, with 9 bases in between. Germline lookup yields CDR1 LGHNA and CDR2 YSLEER. Regarding the study as a whole: The study's authors posited that every seasonal influenza vaccination enlists few new T cells.

The source is a man aged 50 or older who received an inactivated influenza vaccine. The V call is TRBV4-3, the J call TRBJ1-2, with D hard to call. The specimen comprised PBMCs from blood, sampled around 5 days after vaccination. CDR3 DNA: TGCGCCAGCAGCCAAGATGGGGAGGGTGGCTACACCTTC. This gives the protein CASSQDGEGGYTF.